One and the same sample provided the 11 T cell receptor beta chains below, sequenced in a study of T cell responses to AZD1222 COVID-19 vaccine. The repertoire was sequenced with immunoSEQ multiplex PCR; TCRdb's copy has only in-frame clones and lacks some. The sample lists under 130,000 clones, approximately 89% occurring once. The specimen comprised peripheral blood, sampled 28 days after the second AZD1222 dose. The receptors derive from an adult who received the AZD1222 COVID-19 vaccine.

The V and J genes are TRBV24-1 and TRBJ2-7; perhaps TRBD2 as D (6 bases). Trimming took off 3 bases at V and 2 bases at J, with 19 bases between the two ends. From germline, CDR1 is KGHDR and CDR2 SFDVKD. This CDR3 has 17 amino acids. The CDR3 DNA is TGTGCCACCAGTGATCAATCTACCGGGACTGGTACCTACGAGCAGTACTTC. Amino acids: CATSDQSTGTGTYEQYF.

This clone was observed a few times. The V gene is TRBV28, the J gene TRBJ2-7, with D possibly matching TRBD1 (6 bases). CDR1 and CDR2 (germline): MDHEN, SYDVKM. The length of the CDR3 is 15 residues. Trimming removed 1 base at V and 3 bases at J, with 13 bases between. As DNA, the CDR3 is TGTGCCAGCAGTTTATACCCCGGACAGAACTACGAGCAGTACTTC. Translation: CASSLYPGQNYEQYF.

The rearrangement joins TRBV28 to TRBJ1-2; possible D gene TRBD1, 5 bases. Deletions cut 10 bases from V and 5 bases from J, with 20 bases between. The CDR3 loop spans 14 amino acids. Germline CDR1 and CDR2: MDHEN and SYDVKM. CDR3 loop: CATLKNQGNYGYTF. The CDR3 DNA follows: TGTGCCACCCTGAAAAATCAGGGAAATTATGGCTACACCTTC.

This clone was counted once. The rearrangement links TRBV7-2 to TRBJ2-1; 8 bases match TRBD2. J was trimmed by 4 bases and V by 4 bases; bases with no gene match: 12. The CDR3 has 17 amino acids. Germline CDR1 reads SGHTA; CDR2 reads FQGNSA. DNA of the CDR3: TGTGCCAGCAGCTCCTCCCCGGTCCTAGCGGGTTACAATGAGCAGTTCTTC. It yields the protein CASSSSPVLAGYNEQFF. Based on the CDR3 plus reference TRBV7-2 and TRBJ2-1, the full variable domain is GAGVSQSPSNKVTEKGKDVELRCDPISGHTALYWYRQSLGQGLEFLIYFQGNSAPDKSGLPSDRFSAERTGGSVSTLTIQRTQQEDSAVYLCASSSSPVLAGYNEQFFGPGTRLTVL.

The chain recombines TRBV7-9 with TRBJ2-2; 8 bases match TRBD1. This CDR3 spans 14 amino acids. The V gene end was trimmed by 7 bases and the J gene end by 6 bases; junction bases not matched to a gene: 7. Germline-derived CDR1 and CDR2 are SEHNR and FQNEAQ (reference sequence). CDR3 loop: CASTRQGSAGELFF. In DNA form, the CDR3 reads TGTGCCAGCACCCGACAGGGGTCGGCCGGGGAGCTGTTTTTT. Variable domain in full (rest from reference TRBV7-9 and TRBJ2-2): DTGVSQNPRHKITKRGQNVTFRCDPISEHNRLYWYRQTLGQGPEFLTYFQNEAQLEKSRLLSDRFSAERPKGSFSTLEIQRTEQGDSAMYLCASTRQGSAGELFFGEGSRLTVL.

The chain combines TRBV28 with TRBJ2-3; D may be TRBD2 (6 bases). Germline lookup yields CDR1 MDHEN and CDR2 SYDVKM. V lost 3 bases and J 0 bases, leaving 10 bases between the germline ends. This CDR3 spans 15 amino acids. The CDR3 nucleotides are TGTGCCAGCAGTTTGTCCGGGAGTAGCACAGATACGCAGTATTTT. Protein: CASSLSGSSTDTQYF.

Only one count was recorded for this clone. The gene calls are TRBV15 and TRBJ1-6, with D uncertain. CDR3 length equals 13 residues. The germline V gene has CDR1 LNHNV and CDR2 YYDKDF (reference sequence). Trimming removed 1 base from V and 9 bases from J, with 7 bases in between. CDR3 coding DNA: TGTGCCACCAGCAGAGGGGGAGGTTCACCCCTCCACTTT. This codes for CATSRGGGSPLHF.

The DNA for the CDR3 is TGTGCCAGTACCCCCGGCTTAGTAGGCGGCTACACCTTC. Its translation is CASTPGLVGGYTF. J is TRBJ1-2 and V is TRBV19; D remains unclear. There are 13 residues in the CDR3. Germline-derived CDR1 and CDR2 are LNHDA and SQIVND (reference sequence). With 7 bases removed from V and 8 bases from J, the gap between germline ends came to 17 bases. The complete variable domain, with remaining parts taken from reference TRBV19 and TRBJ1-2, reads DGGITQSPKYLFRKEGQNVTLSCEQNLNHDAMYWYRQDPGQGLRLIYYSQIVNDFQKGDIAEGYSVSREKKESFPLTVTSAQKNPTAFYLCASTPGLVGGYTFGSGTRLTVV.

The chain has TRBV7-2 and TRBJ1-2, with 7 bases fitting TRBD1. J gave up 4 bases and V 11 bases, and 10 bases lay outside the gene matches. The V gene's germline CDR1 is SGHTA and CDR2 FQGNSA. The CDR3 is 13 residues long. DNA of the CDR3: TGTGCCCTCCAGGGGGACCTTGGCTATGGCTACACCTTC. It codes for CALQGDLGYGYTF. Combining the CDR3 with reference TRBV7-2 and TRBJ1-2 gives the whole variable domain GAGVSQSPSNKVTEKGKDVELRCDPISGHTALYWYRQSLGQGLEFLIYFQGNSAPDKSGLPSDRFSAERTGGSVSTLTIQRTQQEDSAVYLCALQGDLGYGYTFGSGTRLTVV.

This rearrangement joins TRBV11-2 to TRBJ2-7; a possible D gene is TRBD2 (7 bases). Trimming shortened V by 0 bases and J by 6 bases, and 24 bases separated the two germline ends. The germline V gene has CDR1 SGHAT and CDR2 FQNNGV. The CDR3 loop spans 18 amino acids. The CDR3 nucleotides read TGTGCCAGCAGCTTAGATCTTAGGGGGGGAGGGCCCTCCGCCGAGCAGTACTTC. Its translation is CASSLDLRGGGPSAEQYF.

CDR3 loop: CASSEFGNQPQHF. CDR3 nucleotide sequence: TGTGCCAGCAGTGAGTTCGGAAATCAGCCCCAGCATTTT. The genes are TRBV6-4 and TRBJ1-5; D not resolved. The germline V gene encodes CDR1 MRHNA and CDR2 SNTAGT. V was pared by 3 bases and J by 4 bases, with 7 bases between. This CDR3 is built from 13 residues.